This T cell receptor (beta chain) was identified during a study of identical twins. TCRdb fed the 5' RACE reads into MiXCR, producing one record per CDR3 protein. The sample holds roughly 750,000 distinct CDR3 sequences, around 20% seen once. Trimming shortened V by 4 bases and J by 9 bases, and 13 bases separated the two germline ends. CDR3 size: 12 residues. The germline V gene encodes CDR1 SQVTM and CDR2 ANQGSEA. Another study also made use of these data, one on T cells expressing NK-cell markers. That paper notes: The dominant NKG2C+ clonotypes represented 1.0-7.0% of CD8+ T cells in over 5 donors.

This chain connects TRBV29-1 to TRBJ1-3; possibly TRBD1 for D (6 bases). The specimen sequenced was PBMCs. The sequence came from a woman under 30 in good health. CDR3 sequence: CSVAFRGGTIYF. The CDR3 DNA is TGCAGCGTTGCCTTCAGGGGCGGCACCATATATTTT.